This is a list of T cell receptor delta chains from one sample in a study of gamma-delta chains in newborns, infants, children. TCRdb used CATT to re-call clones from the reads. The repertoire includes 7,500 to 10,000 delta-chain clones, 20% to 25% of them detected once, and about 4.4% sits in the top ten. Specimen: blood. All receptors derive from a child who was a newborn, infant or young child, either healthy, febrile or measles-vaccinated (not recorded which). Both conserved end residues are part of each CDR3. Fields, in order: J gene, V gene, clone size, D gene, CDR3 protein, CDR3 DNA. The D gene is left open where the match is weak. Clone size is given for some rows only: seen once, a few or many times, or a class if the clone is expanded.

>TRDJ1|TRDV2|medium-sized|TRDD3
CACDTVPTGGFLADKLIF
TGTGCCTGTGACACCGTACCAACTGGGGGATTTTTAGCCGATAAACTCATCTTT
>TRDJ1|TRDV2|few|NA
CACDTVGIGDDKLIF
TGTGCCTGTGACACCGTAGGGATCGGAGACGATAAACTCATCTTT
>TRDJ2|TRDV1|NA|TRDD3
CALGRTAGGRLLTAQLFF
TGTGCTCTTGGCCGAACTGCTGGGGGTCGCCTTTTGACAGCACAACTCTTCTTT
>TRDJ1|TRDV2|NA|TRDD3
CACDTVQQLGEKWDADKLIF
TGTGCCTGTGACACCGTTCAACAACTGGGGGAGAAATGGGACGCCGATAAACTCATCTTT
>TRDJ1|TRDV2|few|TRDD3
CACDSLLLPLGDTDKLIF
TGTGCCTGTGACTCTCTGCTCCTACCTCTGGGGGATACCGATAAACTCATCTTT
>TRDJ1|TRDV2|NA|TRDD3
CACDTFFADLGDTDTDKLIF
TGTGCCTGTGACACCTTTTTCGCTGATCTGGGGGATACCGACACCGATAAACTCATCTTT
>TRDJ1|TRDV2|few|TRDD3
CACDLLGDQYTDKLIF
TGTGCCTGTGACTTACTGGGGGATCAGTACACCGATAAACTCATCTTT
>TRDJ1|TRDV2|medium-sized|NA
CACDTVPTGTGGHTDKLIF
TGTGCCTGTGACACCGTCCCTACTGGTACTGGAGGTCACACCGATAAACTCATCTTT
>TRDJ1|TRDV2|NA|NA
CACDPVLRGYTDKLIF
TGTGCCTGTGACCCCGTACTGAGAGGGTACACCGATAAACTCATCTTT
>TRDJ1|TRDV2|few|TRDD3
CACDTRRTGDTYTDKLIF
TGTGCCTGTGACACCCGCAGAACTGGGGATACGTACACCGATAAACTCATCTTT
>TRDJ1|TRDV3|NA|TRDD3
CAPPPFLPSYTGGDPEKLIF
TGTGCCCCGCCCCCTTTCCTACCTTCTTATACTGGGGGAGACCCTGAAAAACTCATCTTT
>TRDJ3|TRDV1|few|NA
CALGDILLPTRQGDFSWDTRQMFF
TGTGCTCTTGGGGATATACTGCTTCCTACGAGGCAGGGGGATTTCTCCTGGGACACCCGACAGATGTTTTTC
>TRDJ1|TRDV2|few|TRDD3
CACDTLPLGTRAIYTDKLIF
TGTGCCTGTGACACCTTGCCACTGGGGACAAGGGCCATTTACACCGATAAACTCATCTTT
>TRDJ1|TRDV2|medium-sized|TRDD3
CACDTLRQRTGGPYTDKLIF
TGTGCCTGTGACACGCTACGGCAACGTACTGGGGGTCCTTACACCGATAAACTCATCTTT
>TRDJ1|TRDV2|large|NA
CACDTVGTISVDKLIF
TGTGCCTGTGACACCGTGGGAACTATTTCCGTCGATAAACTCATCTTT
>TRDJ1|TRDV2|few|TRDD3
CACDTGGLLGTATDKLIF
TGTGCCTGTGACACCGGGGGTCTACTGGGGACAGCCACCGATAAACTCATCTTT
>TRDJ1|TRDV2|medium-sized|TRDD3
CACAVLGDTDDKLIF
TGTGCCTGTGCTGTACTGGGGGATACAGACGATAAACTCATCTTT
>TRDJ3|TRDV2|few|TRDD3
CACDTLGDTRDWDTRQMFF
TGTGCCTGTGACACCCTGGGGGATACGCGTGACTGGGACACCCGACAGATGTTTTTC
>TRDJ1|TRDV2|medium-sized|NA
CACDTVAGGNDKLIF
TGTGCCTGTGACACCGTTGCAGGAGGCAACGATAAACTCATCTTT
>TRDJ1|TRDV1|once|NA
CALGSPSTGDRIGRRGVPEYTDELIF
TGTGCTCTTGGGTCACCCAGCACGGGAGATCGGATAGGACGAAGGGGGGTTCCTGAGTACACCGATGAACTCATCTTT
>TRDJ1|TRDV2|NA|TRDD3
CACDLLGDGTDKPIF
TGTGCCTGTGACCTACTGGGGGATGGGACCGATAAACCCATCTTT
>TRDJ3|TRDV2|NA|TRDD3
CACDPVLGDTRRDTRQMFF
TGTGCCTGTGACCCCGTACTGGGGGATACGCGCCGGGACACCCGACAGATGTTTTTC
>TRDJ1|TRDV1|few|TRDD3
CALGPTRDTGGLGGTDKLIF
TGTGCTCTTGGACCTACTAGGGATACTGGGGGCCTCGGGGGCACCGATAAACTCATCTTT
>TRDJ1|TRDV2|few|TRDD3
CACDSVLGDTRLLSDKLIF
TGTGCCTGCGACAGCGTACTGGGGGATACGCGTCTTTTGTCCGATAAACTCATCTTT
>TRDJ3|TRDV2|NA|TRDD3
CACDSTGDISWDTRQMFF
TGTGCCTGTGACAGTACTGGGGATATCTCCTGGGACACCCGACAGATGTTTTTC
>TRDJ1|TRDV2|medium-sized|TRDD3
CACDIWGDTDKLIF
TGTGCCTGTGACATCTGGGGGGACACCGATAAACTCATCTTT
>TRDJ1|TRDV2|medium-sized|TRDD3
CACDELGTRSDKLIF
TGTGCCTGTGACGAACTGGGGACAAGGTCCGATAAACTCATCTTT
>TRDJ1|TRDV2|medium-sized|TRDD3
CACDTAAGGFKYTDKLIF
TGTGCCTGTGACACCGCAGCTGGGGGATTCAAGTACACCGATAAACTCATCTTT
>TRDJ1|TRDV2|NA|TRDD3
CACDTLTGTGGENTDKLIF
TGTGCCTGTGACACTCTAACGGGGACTGGGGGGGAAAACACCGATAAACTCATCTTT
>TRDJ1|TRDV2|NA|TRDD3
CACDTLGDAGGTDKLIF
TGTGCCTGTGACACTCTGGGGGATGCGGGTGGCACCGATAAACTCATCTTT
>TRDJ3|TRDV2|NA|NA
CACDTVGGPSWDTRQMFF
TGTGCCTGTGACACGGTAGGGGGGCCCTCCTGGGACACCCGACAGATGTTTTTC
>TRDJ1|TRDV2|medium-sized|NA
CACDTVTSGAEQFYTDKLIF
TGTGCCTGTGACACCGTGACTTCAGGTGCCGAACAATTTTACACCGATAAACTCATCTTT
>TRDJ1|TRDV2|NA|TRDD3
CACDTVGGSPSLTDKLIF
TGTGCCTGTGACACCGTCGGGGGATCACCCTCTCTAACCGATAAACTCATCTTT
>TRDJ3|TRDV1|NA|TRDD3
CALGERAFLSHFLGDTYPTWDTRQMFF
TGTGCTCTTGGGGAGCGGGCCTTCCTTTCCCACTTTTTGGGGGATACGTATCCAACGTGGGACACCCGACAGATGTTTTTC
>TRDJ1|TRDV2|medium-sized|NA
CACDPLSLPRLGAFDKLIF
TGTGCCTGTGACCCCCTTAGCCTTCCGCGGCTGGGGGCTTTCGATAAACTCATCTTT
>TRDJ1|TRDV2|few|NA
CACDTVTRKSSTDKLIF
TGTGCCTGTGACACAGTTACTCGAAAATCGTCCACCGATAAACTCATCTTT
>TRDJ1|TRDV2|few|TRDD3
CACDTVLSGGYGDKLIF
TGTGCCTGCGACACCGTGTTGTCTGGGGGATACGGCGATAAACTCATCTTT
>TRDJ1|TRDV2|NA|TRDD3
CACDALLGDNSYTDKLIF
TGTGCCTGTGACGCCTTACTGGGGGATAACTCGTACACCGATAAACTCATCTTT
>TRDJ1|TRDV2|few|TRDD3
CACDTLGTGGKFNTDKLIF
TGTGCCTGTGACACCCTGGGTACTGGGGGAAAATTTAACACCGATAAACTCATCTTT
>TRDJ3|TRDV2|medium-sized|TRDD3
CACVQLGDTSSWDTRQMFF
TGTGCCTGTGTCCAACTGGGGGATACTAGCTCCTGGGACACCCGACAGATGTTTTTC
>TRDJ3|TRDV2|NA|NA
CACDTGTASSWDTRQMFF
TGTGCCTGTGACACAGGTACTGCCTCCTCCTGGGACACCCGACAGATGTTTTTC
>TRDJ1|TRDV2|NA|TRDD3
CAFVLGDTLHKLIF
TGTGCCTTTGTACTGGGGGACACCTTACATAAACTCATCTTT
>TRDJ3|TRDV2|few|TRDD3
CACDSWGMEAFPWDTRQMFF
TGTGCCTGTGACAGTTGGGGGATGGAGGCTTTTCCCTGGGACACCCGACAGATGTTTTTC